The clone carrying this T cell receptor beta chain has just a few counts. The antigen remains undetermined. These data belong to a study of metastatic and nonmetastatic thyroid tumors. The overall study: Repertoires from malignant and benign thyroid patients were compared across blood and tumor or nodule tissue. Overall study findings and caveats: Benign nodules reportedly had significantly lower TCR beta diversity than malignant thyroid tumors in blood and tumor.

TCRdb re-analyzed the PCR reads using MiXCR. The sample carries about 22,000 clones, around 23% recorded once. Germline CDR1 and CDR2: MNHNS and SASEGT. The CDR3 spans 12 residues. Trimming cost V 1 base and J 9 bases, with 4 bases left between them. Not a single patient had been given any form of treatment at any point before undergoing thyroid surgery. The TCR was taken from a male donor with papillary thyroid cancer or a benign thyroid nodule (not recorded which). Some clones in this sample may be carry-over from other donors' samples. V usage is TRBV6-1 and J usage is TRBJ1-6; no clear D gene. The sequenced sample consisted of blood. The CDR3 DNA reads TGTGCCAGCAGTGAAGTTTTTTCACCCCTCCACTTT. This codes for CASSEVFSPLHF.